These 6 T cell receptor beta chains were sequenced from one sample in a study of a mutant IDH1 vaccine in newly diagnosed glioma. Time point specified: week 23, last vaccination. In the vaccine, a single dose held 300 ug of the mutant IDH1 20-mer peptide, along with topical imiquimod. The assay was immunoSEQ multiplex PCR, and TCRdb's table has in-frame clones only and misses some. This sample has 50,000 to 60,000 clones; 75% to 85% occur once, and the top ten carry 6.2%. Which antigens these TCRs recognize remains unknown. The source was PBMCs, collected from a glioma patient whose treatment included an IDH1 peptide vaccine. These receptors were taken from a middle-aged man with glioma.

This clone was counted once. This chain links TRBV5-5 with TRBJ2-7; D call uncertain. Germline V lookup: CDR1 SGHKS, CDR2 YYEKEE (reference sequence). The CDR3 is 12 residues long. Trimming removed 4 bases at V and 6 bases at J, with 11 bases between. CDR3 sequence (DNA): TGTGCCAGCAGCCCACCCTCTCTCGAGCAGTACTTC. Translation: CASSPPSLEQYF. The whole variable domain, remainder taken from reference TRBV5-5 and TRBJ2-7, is DAGVTQSPTHLIKTRGQQVTLRCSPISGHKSVSWYQQVLGQGPQFIFQYYEKEERGRGNFPDRFSARQFPNYSSELNVNALLLGDSALYLCASSPPSLEQYFGPGTRLTVT.

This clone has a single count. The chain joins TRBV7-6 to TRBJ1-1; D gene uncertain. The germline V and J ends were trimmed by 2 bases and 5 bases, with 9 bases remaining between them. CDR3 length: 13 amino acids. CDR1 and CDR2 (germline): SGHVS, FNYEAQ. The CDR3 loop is CASSLRYRTEAFF. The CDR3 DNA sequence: TGTGCCAGCAGCTTACGGTATAGGACTGAAGCTTTCTTT.

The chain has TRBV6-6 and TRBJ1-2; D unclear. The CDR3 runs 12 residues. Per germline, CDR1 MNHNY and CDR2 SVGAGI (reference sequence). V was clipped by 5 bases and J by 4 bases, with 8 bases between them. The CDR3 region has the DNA TGTGCCAGCAGTGAGGAGATCTATGGCTACACCTTC. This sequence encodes CASSEEIYGYTF.

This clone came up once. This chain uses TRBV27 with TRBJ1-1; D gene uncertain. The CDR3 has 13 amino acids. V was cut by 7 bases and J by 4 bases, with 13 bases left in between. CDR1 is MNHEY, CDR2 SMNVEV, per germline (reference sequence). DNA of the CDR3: TGTGCCAGCACCCCAAACTGGGGCACTGAAGCTTTCTTT. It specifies CASTPNWGTEAFF.

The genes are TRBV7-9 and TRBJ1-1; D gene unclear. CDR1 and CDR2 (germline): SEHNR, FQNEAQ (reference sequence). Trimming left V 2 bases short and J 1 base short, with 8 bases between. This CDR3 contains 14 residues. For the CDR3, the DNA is TGTGCCAGCAGCTTAAGGAGCTCGAACACTGAAGCTTTCTTT. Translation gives CASSLRSSNTEAFF.

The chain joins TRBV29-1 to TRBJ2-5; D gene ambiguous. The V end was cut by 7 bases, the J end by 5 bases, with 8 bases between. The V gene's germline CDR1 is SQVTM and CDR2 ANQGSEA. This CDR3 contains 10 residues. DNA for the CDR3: TGCAGCGCCCGGCAGGAGACCCAGTACTTC. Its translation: CSARQETQYF.